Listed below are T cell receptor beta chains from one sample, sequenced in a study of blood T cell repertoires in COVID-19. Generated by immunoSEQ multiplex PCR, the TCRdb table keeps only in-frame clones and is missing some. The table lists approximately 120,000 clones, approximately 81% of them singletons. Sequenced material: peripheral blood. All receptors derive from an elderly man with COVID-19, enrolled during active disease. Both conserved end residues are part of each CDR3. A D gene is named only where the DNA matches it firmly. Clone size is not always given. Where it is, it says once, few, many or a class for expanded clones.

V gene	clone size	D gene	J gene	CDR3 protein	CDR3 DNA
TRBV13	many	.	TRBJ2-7	CASSLEGSYEQYF	TGTGCCAGCAGCTTAGAGGGGTCCTACGAGCAGTACTTC
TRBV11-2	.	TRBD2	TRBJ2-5	CASAREGETQYF	TGTGCCAGCGCTCGGGAGGGAGAGACCCAGTACTTC
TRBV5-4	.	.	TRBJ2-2	CASSLAGVNTGELFF	TGTGCCAGCAGCTTGGCAGGGGTCAACACCGGGGAGCTGTTTTTT
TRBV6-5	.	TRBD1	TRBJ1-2	CASSYSRTGGNYGYTF	TGTGCCAGCAGTTACTCGAGGACAGGGGGTAACTATGGCTACACCTTC
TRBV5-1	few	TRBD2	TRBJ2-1	CASSLAWASGAEQFF	TGCGCCAGCAGCTTGGCCTGGGCTAGCGGCGCTGAGCAGTTCTTC
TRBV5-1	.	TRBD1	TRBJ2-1	CASSITGQSYNEQFF	TGCGCCAGCAGCATAACGGGACAGTCCTACAATGAGCAGTTCTTC
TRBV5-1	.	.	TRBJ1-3	CASSLTGSGNTIYF	TGCGCCAGCAGCTTAACCGGGTCTGGAAACACCATATATTTT
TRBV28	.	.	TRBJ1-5	CASSQDQPQHF	TGTGCCAGCAGTCAGGATCAGCCCCAGCATTTT
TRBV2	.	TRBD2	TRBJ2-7	CASRLAGAGYEQYF	TGTGCCAGCCGACTAGCGGGAGCCGGCTACGAGCAGTACTTC
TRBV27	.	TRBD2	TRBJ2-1	CASSFFISGRTSSYNEQFF	TGTGCCAGCAGTTTCTTTATTAGCGGGAGGACCAGCTCCTACAATGAGCAGTTCTTC
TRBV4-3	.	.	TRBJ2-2	CASSQEGGTTGELFF	TGCGCCAGCAGCCAAGAAGGCGGGACGACCGGGGAGCTGTTTTTT
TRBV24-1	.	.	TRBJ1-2	CATSRRTGYGYTF	TGTGCCACCAGCCGGAGAACCGGCTATGGCTACACCTTC
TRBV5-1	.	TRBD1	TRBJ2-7	CASSPLTGGPNEQYF	TGCGCCAGCAGCCCCCTCACAGGGGGGCCTAACGAGCAGTACTTC
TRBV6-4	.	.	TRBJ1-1	CASSPQGWGTEAFF	TGTGCCAGCAGTCCCCAGGGGTGGGGAACTGAAGCTTTCTTT
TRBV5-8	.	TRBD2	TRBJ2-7	CASSWTSGRAEQYF	TGTGCCAGCAGCTGGACTAGCGGGAGGGCCGAGCAGTACTTC
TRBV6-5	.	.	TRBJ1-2	CASRQGPYGYTF	TGTGCCAGCAGACAGGGTCCCTATGGCTACACCTTC
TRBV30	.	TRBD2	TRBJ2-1	CAWSTGTSGYNEQFF	TGTGCCTGGAGCACCGGGACTAGCGGATACAATGAGCAGTTCTTC
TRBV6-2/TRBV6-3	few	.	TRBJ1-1	CASSPLGRAGLEAFF	TGTGCCAGCAGTCCGCTCGGGAGGGCAGGGCTTGAAGCTTTCTTT
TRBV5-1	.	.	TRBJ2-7	CASRTYYEQYF	TGCGCCAGCAGAACCTACTACGAGCAGTACTTC
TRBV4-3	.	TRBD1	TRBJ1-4	CASSQPDRAEKLFF	TGCGCCAGCAGCCAACCGGACAGGGCAGAAAAACTGTTTTTT
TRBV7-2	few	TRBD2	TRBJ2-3	CASSLRLAASTDTQYF	TGTGCCAGCAGCCTTCGACTAGCGGCTAGCACAGATACGCAGTATTTT
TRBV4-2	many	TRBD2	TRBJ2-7	CASSQVVSLAGPYEQYF	TGTGCCAGCAGCCAAGTCGTCTCACTAGCGGGACCCTACGAGCAGTACTTC
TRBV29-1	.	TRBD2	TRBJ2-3	CSVEGGRVVDTQYF	TGCAGCGTTGAGGGCGGGAGGGTTGTAGATACGCAGTATTTT
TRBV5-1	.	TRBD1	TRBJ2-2	CASSPGQGRNTGELFF	TGCGCCAGCAGCCCAGGACAGGGGAGGAACACCGGGGAGCTGTTTTTT
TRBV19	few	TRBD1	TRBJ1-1	CASTYLGGAWTEAFF	TGTGCCAGTACCTATCTAGGGGGCGCATGGACTGAAGCTTTCTTT
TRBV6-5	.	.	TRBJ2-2	CASRPSSVTGELFF	TGTGCCAGCAGACCATCTAGCGTGACCGGGGAGCTGTTTTTT
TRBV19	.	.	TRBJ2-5	CASSRFTGETQYF	TGTGCCAGTAGTAGGTTCACCGGGGAGACCCAGTACTTC